This T cell receptor beta chain is drawn from a study of Tregs in tolerant kidney transplant recipients. Overall study findings and caveats: This study did not directly address biological reproducibility.

Generated by immunoSEQ multiplex PCR, the TCRdb table keeps only in-frame clones and is missing some. The sample gives around 230,000 clones, about 86% of which show up once; about 0.58% is in the top ten. The CDR3 is 13 residues long. The V gene's germline CDR1 is SGHTA and CDR2 FQGNSA. Trimming removed 3 bases at V and 8 bases at J, with 11 bases between. This clone has a handful of counts. Antigen unknown. The V call is TRBV7-2, the J call TRBJ2-1; D is unclear. The sequence was obtained from a human donor in good health. Specimen: CD4+ T cells from blood. The CDR3 region has the DNA TGTGCCAGCAGCTTCGAATTATCTGATGAGCAGTTCTTC. Its translation: CASSFELSDEQFF.